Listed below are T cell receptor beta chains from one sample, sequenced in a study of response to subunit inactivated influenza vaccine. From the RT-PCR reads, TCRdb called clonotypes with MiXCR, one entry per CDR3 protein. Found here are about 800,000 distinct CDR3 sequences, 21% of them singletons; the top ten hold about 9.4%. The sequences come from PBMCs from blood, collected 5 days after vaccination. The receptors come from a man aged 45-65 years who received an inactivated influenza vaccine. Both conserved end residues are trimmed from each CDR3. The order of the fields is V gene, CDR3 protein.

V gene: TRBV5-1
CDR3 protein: ASSLAETQY

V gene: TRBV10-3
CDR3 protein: AISGLAGVADTQY

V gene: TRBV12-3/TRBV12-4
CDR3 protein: ASSSGGGGSDTQY

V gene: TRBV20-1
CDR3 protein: SASYRAAYNEQF

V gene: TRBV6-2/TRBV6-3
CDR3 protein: ASGTGILYGYT

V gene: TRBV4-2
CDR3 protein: AMSPGLLCGELF

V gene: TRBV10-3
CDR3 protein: AIGRTSGSITGELF

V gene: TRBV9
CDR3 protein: ASAEGGMNTEAF

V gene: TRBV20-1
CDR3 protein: SARGGQGVFEQY

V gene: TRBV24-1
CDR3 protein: ATSDLGASGGSYNEQF

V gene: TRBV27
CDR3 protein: ASSPGTGTGSGNIQY

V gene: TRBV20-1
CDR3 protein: SAKQGLKNIQY

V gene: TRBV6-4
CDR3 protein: ASSLRTGGVPAGELF

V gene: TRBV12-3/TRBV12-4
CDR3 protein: ASSLAVGQGREEQY

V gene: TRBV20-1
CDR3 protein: SARDRRTYNEQF

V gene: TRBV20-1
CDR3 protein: SAKYPSGQGAGTGELF

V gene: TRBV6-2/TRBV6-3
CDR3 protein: ASRPHAPGLAEAYEQY

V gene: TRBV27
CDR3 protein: ASRGTSGRSIYEQY

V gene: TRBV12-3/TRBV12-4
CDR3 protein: ARSFSLAANSGANVLT

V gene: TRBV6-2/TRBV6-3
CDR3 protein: ASQLAGGTQY

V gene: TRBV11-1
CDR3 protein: ASSLWNNEKLF

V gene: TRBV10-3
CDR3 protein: AISESAGGDPHEQF

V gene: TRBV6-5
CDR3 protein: ASSKDRLQY

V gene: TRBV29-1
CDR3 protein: SVEGQGARMSGTQY

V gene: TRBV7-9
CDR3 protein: ASSPRLAGEAGELF

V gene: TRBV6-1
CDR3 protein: ASSPLGTNQPQH

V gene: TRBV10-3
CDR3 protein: ATRRDQDNEQF

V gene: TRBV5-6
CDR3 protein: ASSPDARHEQY

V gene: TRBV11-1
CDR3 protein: ASSLAQIWDLTAGELF

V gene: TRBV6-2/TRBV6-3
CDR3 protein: ASRLRDRGREGELF

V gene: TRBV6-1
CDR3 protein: ASIGPRQETQY

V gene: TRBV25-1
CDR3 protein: ASSELSGRAGTDTQY

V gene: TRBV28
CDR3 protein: ASRRGPRSASEQF

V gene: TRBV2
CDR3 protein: ASSERGRIVLQQY

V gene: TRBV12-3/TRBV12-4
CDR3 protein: ASSPSLTGPTGELF

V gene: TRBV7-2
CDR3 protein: ASSLVDSPGSYNEQF

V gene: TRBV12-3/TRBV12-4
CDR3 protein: ASSLGASGEQY

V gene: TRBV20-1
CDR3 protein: SAPTALYNEQF

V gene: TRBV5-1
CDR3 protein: ASSLTDRRNNEQF

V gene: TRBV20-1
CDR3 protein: SARPTRLRQRYEQY

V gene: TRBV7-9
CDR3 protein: ASSLTGVNTDTQY

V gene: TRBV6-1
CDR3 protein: ASRLGWQSSYEQY

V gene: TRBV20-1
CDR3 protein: SAREFRGRIYGYT

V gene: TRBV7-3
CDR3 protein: ASSSGPGEMDTQY

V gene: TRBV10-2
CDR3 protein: ASSQPASGLTDTQY

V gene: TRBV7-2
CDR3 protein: ASSATGTGHAY

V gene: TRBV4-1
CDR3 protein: ASSQFLGYEQY

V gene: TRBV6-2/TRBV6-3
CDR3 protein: ASRPAGSTNEKLF

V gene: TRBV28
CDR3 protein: ASRDRGYEQY

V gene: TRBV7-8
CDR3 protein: ASSLGGQGANTEAF

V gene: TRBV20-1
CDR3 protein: SARDAGRYEKPQH

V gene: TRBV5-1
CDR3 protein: ASSLTGQVQETQY

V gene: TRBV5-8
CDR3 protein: ASSPKDGWTGAEGYT

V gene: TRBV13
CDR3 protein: ASSPTGTSGNEQF

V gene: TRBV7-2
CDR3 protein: ASSLLTANNEQF

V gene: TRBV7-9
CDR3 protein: ASSPGVDNQPQH

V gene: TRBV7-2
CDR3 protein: ASVLSTGGLSNQPQH

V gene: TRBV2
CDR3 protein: ASTRIAGGQETQY